This T cell receptor beta chain was sequenced for a study of CD8 T cells in ankylosing spondylitis. Overall study findings and caveats: Ankylosing spondylitis blood appeared to be characterized by a TCR beta motif of 7 to 9 highly homologous variants.

V lost 5 bases, J lost 2 bases, and 13 bases stayed unmatched. Germline CDR1 is SGHVS and CDR2 is FNYEAQ. The CDR3 contains 17 residues. This clonotype occurred once. The antigen is undetermined. TCRdb analysed the 5' RACE reads with MiXCR anew, one entry per CDR3 protein. The sample comprises around 340,000 distinct CDR3 sequences, roughly 20% of which are singletons, and about 12% rests with the top ten. The chain employs TRBV7-6 and TRBJ2-3; 7 bases match TRBD2. This clonotype was sampled from a male donor with ankylosing spondylitis or in good health (not recorded which). Material for sequencing was blood, either unsorted or a sorted T cell fraction (not recorded which). CDR3 in amino acids: CASSPTHAGTNTDTQYF. DNA of the CDR3: TGTGCCAGCAGCCCCACACATGCCGGGACTAACACAGATACGCAGTATTTT.